This TCR beta chain is drawn from a study of a mutant IDH1 vaccine in newly diagnosed glioma. Study-wide context: Eight vaccinations went to patients in weeks 1, 3, 5, 7, 11, 15, 19, 23. Earlier care involved radiotherapy, temozolomide, or both, and the majority received both.

Of note for this clone: Its specificity is not known.

Data came from immunoSEQ multiplex PCR; TCRdb stores just in-frame clones and leaves some out. The table records 100,000 to 150,000 clones, about four fifths of them present only once. As for time point: week 11, during vaccination. All doses held 300 ug of mutant IDH1 20-mer peptide, with topical imiquimod. The starting material was PBMCs, obtained from a glioma patient whose treatment included an IDH1 peptide vaccine. This TCR derives from a man aged 35-49 years with glioma.

CDR3 in DNA: TGTGCCAGCAGCTTAGATCCCAACTATGGCTACACCTTC. Translation: CASSLDPNYGYTF. The J gene is TRBJ1-2, the V gene TRBV7-8; no clear D gene. The CDR3 extends over 13 amino acids. V was pared by 1 base and J by 2 bases, with 5 bases between. CDR1 SGHVS and CDR2 FQNEAQ come from the germline V gene.